This T cell receptor (beta chain) was observed in a study of beta chain features in type 1 diabetes. Findings of the study overall: Still unanswered here is whether HLA type influences TCRB rearrangement.

cDNA synthesis used the whole RNA isolate, giving expressed TCRB sequences. The data were produced by immunoSEQ multiplex PCR, yet TCRdb's version contains in-frame clones alone and is incomplete. The sample holds about 150,000 clones, about 7.3% seen once. This clone appeared many times. Its antigen remains unidentified. V lost 3 bases and J lost 0; bases outside the gene matches: 3. The CDR3 has 15 residues. Per germline, CDR1 MNHEY and CDR2 SMNVEV (reference sequence). Isolation of CD4+ naive, central memory, regulatory and stem cell-like memory cells was achieved by sorting via CD45RO/CCR7/CD25/CD127/CD95/CD27.

The clonotype comes from a young man in good health. The chain carries TRBV27 and TRBJ1-1, with 8 bases that match TRBD1. The sequencing input was central memory CD4+ T cells from blood. In DNA, the CDR3 is TGTGCCAGCAGTTTCGGGACAGGTTTGAACACTGAAGCTTTCTTT. Translation: CASSFGTGLNTEAFF.